Many counts were recorded for the clone carrying this TCR beta chain. What it binds is unknown. The sample is drawn from a study of T cell repertoires in cytomegalovirus infection. Study-wide context: The authors relied on CMV epitopes, both recently identified HLA-C-restricted and well-studied HLA-B-restricted. It can be stated that public TCR beta signatures indicated CMV infection as well as a matching HLA type. Study observations and caveats: Cumulative frequency of public TCR beta families picked out carriers of CMV plus the relevant HLA. Ex vivo, HLA-C-restricted CMV-specific TCR beta clonotypes prevailed over the rest of the response.

V dropped 3 bases and J dropped 7 bases, with 15 bases sitting between them. The CDR3 spans 14 residues. Looked up from germline, CDR1 is MGHRA and CDR2 is YSYEKL. Using its own MiXCR run on the reads, TCRdb lists one record per CDR3 protein. The sample shows 350,000 to 400,000 distinct CDR3 sequences, 34% of them seen only once. This material consisted of cultured PBMCs, taken from culture after CMV antigen stimulation. The TCR sequence derives from a human donor in good health (CMV status not recorded). Some clones in this sample may be carry-over from other donors' samples. The chain is built from TRBV4-1 and TRBJ1-2, with D possibly matching TRBD1 (5 bases). The CDR3 coding sequence is TGCGCCAGCAGCCATACTCAGGGTGATACTGGCTACACCTTC. Protein: CASSHTQGDTGYTF.